In this sample, the clone carrying this T cell receptor (beta chain) turned up many times. What it recognizes is unknown. 5'RACE with constant-segment primers yielded barcoded, UMI-tagged TCR alpha and TCR beta cDNA libraries. TCRdb re-called the 5' RACE reads with MiXCR, one entry per CDR3 protein. This sample has about 190,000 distinct CDR3 sequences, with about a sixth found just once. The data originate from a study of T-cell memory formation after mild COVID-19. At the level of the study: TCR clusters were mostly confined to one donor each. General observations from the study: Researchers report contracting CD4+ clones mostly in CM and EM, with CD8+ clones in EMRA.

Germline-derived CDR1 and CDR2 are LGHDT and YNNKEL (reference sequence). Trimming shortened V by 3 bases and J by 1 base, and 12 bases separated the two germline ends. The CDR3 has 15 residues. Sequenced sample: PBMCs or a T cell subset sorted from them (not recorded which). This rearrangement joins TRBV3-1 to TRBJ1-2, with D perhaps matching TRBD1 (6 bases). This receptor was taken from an adult woman who had mild COVID-19 (a few samples of this study predate the infection). Cell type and time point are not known. CDR3 nucleotides: TGTGCCAGCAGCCATGGGGACACCCGTAACTATGGCTACACCTTC. Its protein is CASSHGDTRNYGYTF.